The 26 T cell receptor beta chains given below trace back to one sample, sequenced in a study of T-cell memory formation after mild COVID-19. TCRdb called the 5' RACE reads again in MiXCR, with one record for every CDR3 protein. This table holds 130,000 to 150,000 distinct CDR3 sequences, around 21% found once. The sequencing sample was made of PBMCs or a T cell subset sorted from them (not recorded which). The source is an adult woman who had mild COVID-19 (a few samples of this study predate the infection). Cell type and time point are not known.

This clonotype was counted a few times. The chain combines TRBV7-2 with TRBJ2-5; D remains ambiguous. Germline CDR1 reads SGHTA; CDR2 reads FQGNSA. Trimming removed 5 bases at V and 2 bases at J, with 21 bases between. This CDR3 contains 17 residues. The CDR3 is CASSLMRRSPRQETQYF. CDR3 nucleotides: TGTGCCAGCAGCCTGATGCGGCGGTCACCCCGTCAAGAGACCCAGTACTTC.

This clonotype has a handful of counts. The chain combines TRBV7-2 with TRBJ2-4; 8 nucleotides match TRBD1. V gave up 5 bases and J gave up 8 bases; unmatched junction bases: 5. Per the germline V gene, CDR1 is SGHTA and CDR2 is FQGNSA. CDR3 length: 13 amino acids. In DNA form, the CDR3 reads TGTGCCAGCAGCCTTCAGGGGGCGGACATTCAGTACTTC. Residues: CASSLQGADIQYF.

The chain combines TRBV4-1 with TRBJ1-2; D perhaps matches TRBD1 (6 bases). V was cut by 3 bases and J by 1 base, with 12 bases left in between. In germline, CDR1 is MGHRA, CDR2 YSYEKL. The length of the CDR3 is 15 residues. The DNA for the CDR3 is TGCGCCAGCAGCCAGCAGGGGAGGATTAACTATGGCTACACCTTC. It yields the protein CASSQQGRINYGYTF.

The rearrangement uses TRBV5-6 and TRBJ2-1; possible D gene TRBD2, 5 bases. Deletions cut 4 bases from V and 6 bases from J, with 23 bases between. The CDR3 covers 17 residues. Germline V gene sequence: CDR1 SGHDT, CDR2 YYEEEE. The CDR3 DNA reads TGTGCCAGCAGCCCGAGGAGGAGGCGGTCAGCGGTCAATGAGCAGTTCTTC. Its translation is CASSPRRRRSAVNEQFF.

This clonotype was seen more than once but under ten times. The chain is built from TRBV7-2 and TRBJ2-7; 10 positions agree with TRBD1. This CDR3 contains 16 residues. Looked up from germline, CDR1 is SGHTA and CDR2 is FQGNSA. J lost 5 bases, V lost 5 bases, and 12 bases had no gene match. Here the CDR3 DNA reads TGTGCCAGCAGCCTAAGCCGGGACAGGGGTCTGAACGAGCAGTACTTC. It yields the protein CASSLSRDRGLNEQYF. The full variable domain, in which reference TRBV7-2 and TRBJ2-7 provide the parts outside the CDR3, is GAGVSQSPSNKVTEKGKDVELRCDPISGHTALYWYRQSLGQGLEFLIYFQGNSAPDKSGLPSDRFSAERTGGSVSTLTIQRTQQEDSAVYLCASSLSRDRGLNEQYFGPGTRLTVT.

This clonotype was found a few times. CDR3: CASGHVPDEQFF. CDR3 DNA: TGTGCCAGCGGTCACGTTCCCGATGAGCAGTTCTTC. This rearrangement joins TRBV7-3 to TRBJ2-1; D uncertain. The CDR3 loop spans 12 amino acids. With 8 bases removed from V and 8 bases from J, the gap between germline ends came to 13 bases. The germline V gene has CDR1 SGHTA and CDR2 FQGTGA.

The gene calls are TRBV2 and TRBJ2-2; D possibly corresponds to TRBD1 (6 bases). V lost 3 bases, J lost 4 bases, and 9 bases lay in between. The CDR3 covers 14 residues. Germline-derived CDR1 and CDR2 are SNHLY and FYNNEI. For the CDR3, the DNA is TGTGCCAGCAGTGATACAGGGATCACCGGGGAGCTGTTTTTT. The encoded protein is CASSDTGITGELFF.

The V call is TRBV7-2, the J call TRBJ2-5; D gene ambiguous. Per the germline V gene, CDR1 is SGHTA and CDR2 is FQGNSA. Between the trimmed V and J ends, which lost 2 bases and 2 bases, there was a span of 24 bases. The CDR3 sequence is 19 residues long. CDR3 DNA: TGTGCCAGCAGCTTAAGTTTTCTCGGCGGAAAAGACCCTCAAGAGACCCAGTACTTC. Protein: CASSLSFLGGKDPQETQYF. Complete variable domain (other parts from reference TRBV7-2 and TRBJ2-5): GAGVSQSPSNKVTEKGKDVELRCDPISGHTALYWYRQSLGQGLEFLIYFQGNSAPDKSGLPSDRFSAERTGGSVSTLTIQRTQQEDSAVYLCASSLSFLGGKDPQETQYFGPGTRLLVL.

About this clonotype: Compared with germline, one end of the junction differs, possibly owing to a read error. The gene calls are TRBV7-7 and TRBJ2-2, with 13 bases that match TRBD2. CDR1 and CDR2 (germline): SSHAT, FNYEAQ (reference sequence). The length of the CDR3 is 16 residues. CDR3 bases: TGTGCTAGCAGCCAGACTAGCGGGAGGTCAATCGGGGAGCTGTTTTTT. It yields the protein CASSQTSGRSIGELFF.

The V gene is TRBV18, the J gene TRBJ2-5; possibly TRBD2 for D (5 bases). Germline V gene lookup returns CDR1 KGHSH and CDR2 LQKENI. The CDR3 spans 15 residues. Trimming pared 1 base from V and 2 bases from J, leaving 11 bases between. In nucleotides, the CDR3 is TGTGCCAGCTCACCACGCCTAGCCCAACAAGAGACCCAGTACTTC. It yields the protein CASSPRLAQQETQYF.

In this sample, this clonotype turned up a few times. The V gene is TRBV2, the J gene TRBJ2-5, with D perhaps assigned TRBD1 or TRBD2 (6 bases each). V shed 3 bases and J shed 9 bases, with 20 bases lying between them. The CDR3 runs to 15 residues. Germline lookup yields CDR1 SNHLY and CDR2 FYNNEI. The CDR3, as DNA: TGTGCCAGCAGTGAGAGTGAGGCGAGGGGGGCGGCCCAGTACTTC. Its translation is CASSESEARGAAQYF.

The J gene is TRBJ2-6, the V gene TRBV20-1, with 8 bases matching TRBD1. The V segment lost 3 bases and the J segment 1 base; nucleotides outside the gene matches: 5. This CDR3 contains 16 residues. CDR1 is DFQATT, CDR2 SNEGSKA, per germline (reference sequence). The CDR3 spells CSASDRGGSGANVLTF. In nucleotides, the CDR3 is TGCAGTGCTAGTGACAGGGGAGGTTCTGGGGCCAACGTCCTGACTTTC.

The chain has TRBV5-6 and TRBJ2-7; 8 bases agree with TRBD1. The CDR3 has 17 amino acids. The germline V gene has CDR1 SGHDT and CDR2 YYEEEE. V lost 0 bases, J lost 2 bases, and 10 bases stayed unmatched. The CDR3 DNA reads TGTGCCAGCAGCTTGGACTTAAGGGACAGGAGGACCTACGAGCAGTACTTC. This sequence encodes CASSLDLRDRRTYEQYF.

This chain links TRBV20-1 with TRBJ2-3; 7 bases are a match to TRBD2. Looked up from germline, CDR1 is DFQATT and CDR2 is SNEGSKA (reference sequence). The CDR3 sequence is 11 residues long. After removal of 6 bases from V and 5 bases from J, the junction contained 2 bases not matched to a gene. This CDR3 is CSAERGDTQYF. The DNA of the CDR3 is TGCAGTGCGGAGCGGGGAGATACGCAGTATTTT.

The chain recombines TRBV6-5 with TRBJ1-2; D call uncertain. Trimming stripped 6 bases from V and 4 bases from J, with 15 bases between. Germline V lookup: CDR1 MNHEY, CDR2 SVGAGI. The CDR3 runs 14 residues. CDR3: CASRTNMWAYGYTF. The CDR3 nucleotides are TGTGCCAGCAGAACCAACATGTGGGCCTATGGCTACACCTTC.

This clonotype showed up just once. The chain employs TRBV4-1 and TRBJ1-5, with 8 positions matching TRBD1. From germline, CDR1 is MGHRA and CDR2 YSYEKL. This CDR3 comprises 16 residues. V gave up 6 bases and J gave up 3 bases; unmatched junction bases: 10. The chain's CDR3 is CASRTYQGADNQPQHF. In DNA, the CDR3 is TGCGCCAGCAGGACTTACCAGGGGGCAGACAATCAGCCCCAGCATTTT.

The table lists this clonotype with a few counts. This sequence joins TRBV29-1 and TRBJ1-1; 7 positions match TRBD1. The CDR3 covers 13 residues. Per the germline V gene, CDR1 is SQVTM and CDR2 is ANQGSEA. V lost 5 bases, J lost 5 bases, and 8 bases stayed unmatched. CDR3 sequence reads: CSVKQGLMTEAFF. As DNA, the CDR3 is TGCAGCGTTAAACAGGGGTTAATGACTGAAGCTTTCTTT.

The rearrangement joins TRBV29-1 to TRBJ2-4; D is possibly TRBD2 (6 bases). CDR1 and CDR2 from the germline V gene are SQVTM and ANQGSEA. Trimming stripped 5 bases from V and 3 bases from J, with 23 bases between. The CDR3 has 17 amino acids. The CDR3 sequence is CSVRIIGGSNDKNIQYF. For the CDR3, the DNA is TGCAGCGTTAGAATTATCGGGGGTTCTAACGACAAAAACATTCAGTACTTC.

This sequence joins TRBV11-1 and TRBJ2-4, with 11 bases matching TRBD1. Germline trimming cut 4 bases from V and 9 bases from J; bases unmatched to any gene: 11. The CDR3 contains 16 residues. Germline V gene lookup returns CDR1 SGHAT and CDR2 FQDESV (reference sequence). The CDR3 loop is CASSSSPGTGGGIQYF. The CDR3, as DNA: TGTGCCAGCAGCTCCTCCCCGGGGACAGGGGGGGGCATTCAGTACTTC. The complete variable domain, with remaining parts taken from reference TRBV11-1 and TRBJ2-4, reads EAEVAQSPRYKITEKSQAVAFWCDPISGHATLYWYRQILGQGPELLVQFQDESVVDDSQLPKDRFSAERLKGVDSTLKIQPAELGDSAMYLCASSSSPGTGGGIQYFGAGTRLSVL.

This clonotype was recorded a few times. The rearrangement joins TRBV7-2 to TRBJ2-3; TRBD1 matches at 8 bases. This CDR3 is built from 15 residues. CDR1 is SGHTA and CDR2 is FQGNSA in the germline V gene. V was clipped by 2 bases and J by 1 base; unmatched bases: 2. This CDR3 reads CASSLQGAGTDTQYF. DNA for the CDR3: TGTGCCAGCAGCTTACAGGGGGCGGGCACAGATACGCAGTATTTT.

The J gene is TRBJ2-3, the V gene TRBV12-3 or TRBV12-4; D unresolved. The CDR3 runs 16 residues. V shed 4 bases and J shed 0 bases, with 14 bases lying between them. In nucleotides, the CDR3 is TGTGCCAGCAGTTCCAATAGGAAAGCTAGCACAGATACGCAGTATTTT. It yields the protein CASSSNRKASTDTQYF.

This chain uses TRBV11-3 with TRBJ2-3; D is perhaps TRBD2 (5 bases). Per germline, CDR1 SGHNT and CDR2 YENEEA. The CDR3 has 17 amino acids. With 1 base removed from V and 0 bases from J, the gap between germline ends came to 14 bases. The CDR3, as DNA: TGTGCCAGCAGCTTAGTAGGAGGCTTTACTAGCACAGATACGCAGTATTTT. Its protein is CASSLVGGFTSTDTQYF.

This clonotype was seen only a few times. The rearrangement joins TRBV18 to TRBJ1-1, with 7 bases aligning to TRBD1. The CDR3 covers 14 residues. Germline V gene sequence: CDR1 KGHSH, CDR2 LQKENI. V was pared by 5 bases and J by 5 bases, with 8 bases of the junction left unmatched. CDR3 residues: CASSTAGTDTEAFF. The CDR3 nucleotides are TGTGCCAGCTCAACTGCCGGGACAGATACTGAAGCTTTCTTT.

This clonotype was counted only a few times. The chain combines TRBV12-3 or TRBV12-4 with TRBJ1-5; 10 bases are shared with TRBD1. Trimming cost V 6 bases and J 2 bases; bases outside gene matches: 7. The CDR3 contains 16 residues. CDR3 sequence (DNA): TGTGCCAGCAGCCGGACAGGGGGTACGCGCAATCAGCCCCAGCATTTT. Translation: CASSRTGGTRNQPQHF.

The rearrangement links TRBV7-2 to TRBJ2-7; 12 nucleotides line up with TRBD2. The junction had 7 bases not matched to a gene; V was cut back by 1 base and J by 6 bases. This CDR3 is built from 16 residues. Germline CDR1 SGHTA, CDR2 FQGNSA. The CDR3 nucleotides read TGTGCCAGCAGCTTAGTCGGGCTAGCGGGAGGGCCCGAGCAGTACTTC. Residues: CASSLVGLAGGPEQYF.

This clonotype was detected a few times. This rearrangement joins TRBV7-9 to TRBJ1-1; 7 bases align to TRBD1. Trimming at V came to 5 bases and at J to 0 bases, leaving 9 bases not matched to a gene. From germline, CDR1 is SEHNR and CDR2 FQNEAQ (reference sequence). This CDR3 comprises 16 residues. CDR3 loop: CASSPRTGGLNTEAFF. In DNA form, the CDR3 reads TGTGCCAGCAGCCCACGGACAGGAGGATTGAACACTGAAGCTTTCTTT.